The next 5 T cell receptor beta chains were all read from a single sample in a study of cytomegalovirus exposure and HLA in healthy donors. PCR amplification relied on 60 Vbeta primers (plus 13 Jbeta primers). The repertoire was sequenced with immunoSEQ multiplex PCR; TCRdb's copy has only in-frame clones and lacks some. This table holds about 230,000 clones, around 83% found once. Material for sequencing was PBMCs. These TCRs come from a girl aged 2 to 9 in good health and CMV-seronegative.

The gene calls are TRBV19 and TRBJ2-5; tentatively, D is TRBD2 (7 bases). Germline loops: CDR1 LNHDA, CDR2 SQIVND (reference sequence). This CDR3 is built from 15 residues. Trimming took 1 base from V and 4 from J, leaving 13 bases between them. The CDR3 region has the DNA TGTGCCAGTAGTATAGCGGGGGGCCGCGGAGAGACCCAGTACTTC. Its translation: CASSIAGGRGETQYF.

In DNA form, the CDR3 reads TGTGCAAAGGACACTTATAACTATGGCTACACCTTC. The encoded protein is CAKDTYNYGYTF. The chain joins TRBV12-2 to TRBJ1-2; the table's D gene call, TRBD1, was not cross checked with the DNA. TRBV12-2 is a documented pseudogene. The CDR3 spans 12 residues.

The CDR3 nucleotides are TGTGCCAGCAGCTTGGGCGGGACCGGGGAGCTGTTTTTT. This sequence encodes CASSLGGTGELFF. The genes are TRBV7-7 and TRBJ2-2; D might be TRBD2 (5 bases). V was shortened by 3 bases and J by 5 bases, with 7 bases between the two germline ends. This CDR3 contains 13 residues. The germline CDR1 and CDR2 sequences are SSHAT and FNYEAQ (reference sequence).

In DNA, the CDR3 is TGTGCCTGGATCCCGGGATCGAAGGGCTCCTACGAGCAGTACTTC. Amino acids: CAWIPGSKGSYEQYF. The chain employs TRBV30 and TRBJ2-7; D might be TRBD2 (5 bases). V was trimmed by 4 bases and J by 0 bases, leaving 16 bases between them. The CDR3 is made up of 15 amino acids. Germline lookup yields CDR1 GTSNPN and CDR2 SVGIG (reference sequence).

The V and J genes are TRBV11-2 and TRBJ1-3, with TRBD1 matching 9 bases. J lost 0 bases, V lost 3 bases, and 6 bases had no gene match. The CDR3 is made up of 17 amino acids. Germline-derived CDR1 and CDR2 are SGHAT and FQNNGV. The CDR3 loop is CASSLGDRANSGNTIYF. The DNA for the CDR3 is TGTGCCAGCAGCTTGGGGGACAGGGCCAACTCTGGAAACACCATATATTTT.